The next 8 T cell receptor beta chains were all read from a single sample in a study of T cells and Merkel cell carcinoma outcomes (TCRdb year 2020). Library preparation was by the immunoSEQ multiplex PCR assay. The table was pulled from immuneACCESS by TCRdb, which kept in-frame rearrangements only. Such tables lose some clones; where checked, under half of the loss comes from unresolved V genes, and the rest has no known cause. For this sample the table gives 11,000 to 15,000 clones, of which around 90% were detected only once. The ten most abundant clones make up 2% to 2.5% of the sample. The sample was tumor tissue from Merkel cell carcinoma. Receptors were obtained from a human donor with Merkel cell carcinoma.

This chain connects TRBV4-2 to TRBJ1-2; D gene ambiguous. Germline V lookup: CDR1 LGHNA, CDR2 YNFKEQ. The V end was cut by 0 bases, the J end by 2 bases, with 13 bases between. The CDR3 extends over 16 amino acids. CDR3 sequence (DNA): TGTGCCAGCAGCCAAGACCTGACAAAACGAAACTATGGCTACACCTTC. Its translation is CASSQDLTKRNYGYTF.

The gene calls are TRBV5-1 and TRBJ1-1; no clear D. Trimming stripped 5 bases from V and 1 base from J, with 6 bases between. The CDR3 sequence is 12 residues long. Germline CDR1 and CDR2: SGHRS and YFSETQ. Here the CDR3 reads CASSNPNTEAFF. The DNA for the CDR3 is TGCGCCAGCAGTAACCCGAACACTGAAGCTTTCTTT.

This chain links TRBV15 with TRBJ2-7, with 7 bases lining up with TRBD1. V lost 0 bases to trimming and J lost 4 bases; unmatched junction nucleotides: 6. The CDR3 loop spans 15 amino acids. Germline V gene lookup returns CDR1 LNHNV and CDR2 YYDKDF (reference sequence). CDR3 protein: CATSRDPSRGYEQYF. CDR3 coding DNA: TGTGCCACCAGCAGAGATCCGAGCAGGGGGTACGAGCAGTACTTC.

The chain links TRBV12-5 to TRBJ1-1; D is undetermined. The CDR3 runs 16 residues. The ends were cut back, 7 bases at V and 4 bases at J, with 22 bases in the middle. Germline CDR1 and CDR2: LGHNT and FRNRAP. CDR3 in DNA: TGTGCTAGTGTCTTCTCAAGATCGGGGTCGAGCACTGAAGCTTTCTTT. As protein: CASVFSRSGSSTEAFF.

The chain links TRBV18 to TRBJ1-2, with a weak D call TRBD1 (5 bases). Per the germline V gene, CDR1 is KGHSH and CDR2 is LQKENI. Between the trimmed V and J ends, which lost 4 bases and 5 bases, there was a span of 14 bases. This CDR3 region has 14 residues. CDR3 sequence (DNA): TGTGCCAGCTCACAAACGGCAGGGCCGTATGGCTACACCTTC. This gives the protein CASSQTAGPYGYTF. The entire variable domain, with the rest obtained from reference TRBV18 and TRBJ1-2, is as follows: NAGVMQNPRHLVRRRGQEARLRCSPMKGHSHVYWYRQLPEEGLKFMVYLQKENIIDESGMPKERFSAEFPKEGPSILRIQQVVRGDSAAYFCASSQTAGPYGYTFGSGTRLTVV.

This chain uses TRBV5-1 with TRBJ2-7; 10 bases match TRBD1. There are 15 residues in the CDR3. Germline V gives CDR1 SGHRS, CDR2 YFSETQ. J lost 6 bases, V lost 2 bases, and 8 bases had no gene match. CDR3 bases: TGCGCCAGCAGCTTTAATCCGGGACAGGGGCCCGAGCAGTACTTC. Translation gives CASSFNPGQGPEQYF.

As for this clone: This same CDR3 is encoded by further DNA sequences in the sample. The chain links TRBV10-3 to TRBJ1-2; 9 nucleotides line up with TRBD1. This CDR3 spans 15 amino acids. V lost 5 bases to trimming and J lost 5 bases; unmatched junction nucleotides: 9. The germline gives CDR1 ENHRY, CDR2 SYGVKD. The CDR3 region has the DNA TGTGCCATCAGTACTCGGGACAGGGCTCTATATGGCTACACCTTC. It specifies CAISTRDRALYGYTF.

CDR3 nucleotide sequence: TGTGCCAGCAGCTTGCAAATCGGACAGGGATACTACGAGCAGTACTTC. Amino acid sequence: CASSLQIGQGYYEQYF. V and J are TRBV5-5 and TRBJ2-7, with 8 bases fitting TRBD1. Germline assignment: CDR1 SGHKS and CDR2 YYEKEE (reference sequence). Losses at the gene ends were 1 base for V and 3 bases for J; bases not matched to a gene: 9. CDR3 length: 16 residues.